A selection of T cell receptor beta chains follows, all from one sample in a study of control samples from healthy donors and cancer patients. Profiled with immunoSEQ multiplex PCR; TCRdb holds only in-frame clones, not every one. The sample shows some 87,000 clones, roughly 91% of them seen only once. The sequenced sample was blood. Every receptor here comes from a man aged 25-40 years in good health. The CDR3 runs from the conserved cysteine through the conserved F or W. Fields, in order: V gene, J gene, D gene, clone size, CDR3 DNA, CDR3 protein. The D gene is left open where the match is weak. Where a row states a size, it is once, few, many or the class of an expanded clone; other rows omit it.

TRBV12-5	TRBJ1-4	NA	NA	TGTGCTAGTGGTTATGCGGGGACCCAATCAACTAATGAAAAACTGTTTTTT	CASGYAGTQSTNEKLFF
TRBV7-9	TRBJ2-7	NA	NA	TGTGCCAGCAGCTTAGCGCTACGCAGGGGCCCCTACGAGCAGTACTTC	CASSLALRRGPYEQYF
TRBV3-1/TRBV3-2	TRBJ2-3	TRBD2	NA	TGTGCCAGCAGCCACGGACTAGCGGTGTTCACAGATACGCAGTATTTT	CASSHGLAVFTDTQYF
TRBV28	TRBJ2-6	NA	NA	TGTGCCAGCAGTTTACCGATGGGCTCTGGGGCCAACGTCCTGACTTTC	CASSLPMGSGANVLTF
TRBV27	TRBJ2-7	NA	NA	TGTGCCAGCAGTTTTAGCGCAGGGCGCTACGAGCAGTACTTC	CASSFSAGRYEQYF
TRBV30	TRBJ2-7	TRBD2	NA	TGTGCCTGGAGTGTAGTGGGGACTAGCGGGTCCCAGTCCTACGAGCAGTACTTC	CAWSVVGTSGSQSYEQYF
TRBV7-9	TRBJ1-6	NA	once	TGTGCCAGCAGCTCCGGGACTACGAGGAATTCACCCCTCCACTTT	CASSSGTTRNSPLHF
TRBV18	TRBJ2-5	NA	NA	TGTGCCAGCTCACTCGGGCGACAGCAAGAGACCCAGTACTTC	CASSLGRQQETQYF
TRBV28	TRBJ2-7	TRBD1	NA	TGTGCCAGCAGCCTTACCGGGACAGGGGGCTACGAGCAGTACTTC	CASSLTGTGGYEQYF
TRBV7-9	TRBJ1-2	NA	few	TGTGCCAGCAGCTTGGATTCCTTGTCCTATGGCTACACCTTC	CASSLDSLSYGYTF
TRBV29-1	TRBJ2-7	TRBD1	NA	TGCAGCGTTGAAGTGGGGTTGACAGGGTCCTACGAGCAGTACTTC	CSVEVGLTGSYEQYF
TRBV2	TRBJ2-3	TRBD2	NA	TGTGCCAGCAGCCCCCTTAGCGGGATTAGCACAGATACGCAGTATTTT	CASSPLSGISTDTQYF
TRBV2	TRBJ2-5	TRBD2	NA	TGTGCCAGCAACGGACTAGTTGTGGAGACCCAGTACTTC	CASNGLVVETQYF
TRBV28	TRBJ2-3	NA	NA	TGTGCCAGCAGTTCCGAGGGTGGGAGCACAGATACGCAGTATTTT	CASSSEGGSTDTQYF
TRBV4-3	TRBJ1-1	TRBD1	once	TGCGCCAGCAGCCAGGCCCCCGGGGACAGGGTAAACACTGAAGCTTTCTTT	CASSQAPGDRVNTEAFF
TRBV28	TRBJ1-1	NA	NA	TGTGCCAGCAGTGCAGACAGGATCTCCGCTTTCTTT	CASSADRISAFF
TRBV5-6	TRBJ2-7	TRBD2	NA	TGTGCCAGCAGCGCAGCGGGAGACCCCTACGAGCAGTACTTC	CASSAAGDPYEQYF
TRBV7-8	TRBJ2-6	NA	few	TGTGCCAGCAGCTTAGTCGCTTCCGTCTCTGGGGCCAACGTCCTGACTTTC	CASSLVASVSGANVLTF
TRBV11-2	TRBJ2-7	NA	NA	TGTGCCAGCAGCTTAGACTTGGCTACCCGCCTAGGCGAGCAGTACTTC	CASSLDLATRLGEQYF
TRBV14	TRBJ2-3	TRBD2	once	TGTGCCAGCAGCCTACTAGCGGGGCGAGATACGCAGTATTTT	CASSLLAGRDTQYF
TRBV7-2	TRBJ2-1	NA	NA	TGTGCCAGCAGCTTCGGAACTTATGAGCAGTTCTTC	CASSFGTYEQFF
TRBV19	TRBJ1-5	NA	NA	TGTGCCAGTAGTATGCTTGTGCAGGTCATGGCCCGGCATTTT	CASSMLVQVMARHF
TRBV7-3	TRBJ2-2	NA	few	TGTGCCAGCAGCTTAAATGGTATCGGGGAGCTGTTTTTT	CASSLNGIGELFF
TRBV27	TRBJ1-6	TRBD1	NA	TGTGCCAGCAGTTTATCCCCCGGGACAGGGTATAATTCACCCCTCCACTTT	CASSLSPGTGYNSPLHF
TRBV6-6	TRBJ1-5	TRBD1	NA	TGTGCCAGCAGTCCGCCGGGACAGGACATAAGGAGGAATCAGCCCCAGCATTTT	CASSPPGQDIRRNQPQHF
TRBV7-2	TRBJ1-6	NA	NA	TGTGCCAGCGCCCTAGACCCGGCAGGGATCTCTTCACCCCTCCACTTT	CASALDPAGISSPLHF
TRBV5-5	TRBJ2-1	NA	NA	TGTGCCAGCAGCTTGGAGTCTAATTCCTACAATGAGCAGTTCTTC	CASSLESNSYNEQFF
TRBV28	TRBJ1-2	NA	NA	TGTGCCAGCAGTTTTGACGGGTATGGCTATGGCTACACCTTC	CASSFDGYGYGYTF
TRBV5-1	TRBJ1-4	NA	NA	TGCGCCAGCAGCTTGTCGGGCAGCCCTACAACTAATGAAAAACTGTTTTTT	CASSLSGSPTTNEKLFF
TRBV7-9	TRBJ1-1	NA	NA	TGTGCCAGCAGCTTCCAACAGGGTGGCACTGAAGCTTTCTTT	CASSFQQGGTEAFF
TRBV19	TRBJ1-1	NA	NA	TGTGCCAGTAGTCGAGGGGGGGGGAACACTGAAGCTTTCTTT	CASSRGGGNTEAFF
TRBV6-5	TRBJ1-2	TRBD1	once	TGTGCCAGCAGCCCGGGACAGGGGGCGATCGGTGGCTACACCTTC	CASSPGQGAIGGYTF
TRBV6-2/TRBV6-3	TRBJ2-5	NA	NA	TGTGCCAGCAGTTTTTCCATCAAAGAGACCCAGTACTTC	CASSFSIKETQYF
TRBV5-6	TRBJ2-5	TRBD2	NA	TGTGCCAGCAGCCCTGGTCTAGCGGTCGCGGAGACCCAGTACTTC	CASSPGLAVAETQYF
TRBV6-5	TRBJ2-5	TRBD2	NA	TGTGCCAGCAGTTACTCGCTAGCGGGGGAGACCCAGTACTTC	CASSYSLAGETQYF
TRBV7-2	TRBJ1-5	NA	NA	TGTGCCAGCAGCTTAAGAGGGGTGGGGTTACAGCCCCAGCATTTT	CASSLRGVGLQPQHF
TRBV9	TRBJ1-3	NA	NA	TGTGCCAGCAGCGTTAACGGGGGCTCTGGAAACACCATATATTTT	CASSVNGGSGNTIYF
TRBV6-5	TRBJ2-2	NA	NA	TGTGCCAGCAGTTGGGGTAACACCGGGGAGCTGTTTTTT	CASSWGNTGELFF
TRBV3-1/TRBV3-2	TRBJ2-5	NA	NA	TGTGCCAGCAGCTACTGGACAGACCAAGAGACCCAGTACTTC	CASSYWTDQETQYF
TRBV10-2	TRBJ2-1	NA	NA	TGCGCCAGCAGTGAGCCAGCACCGCCAGAGGATGAGCAGTTCTTC	CASSEPAPPEDEQFF
TRBV10-3	TRBJ2-1	TRBD2	NA	TGTGCCATCAGAACTAGCGGGGGGCTACGTGACAATGAGCAGTTCTTC	CAIRTSGGLRDNEQFF
TRBV4-1	TRBJ1-2	NA	few	TGCGCCAGCAGCTGGACTGGAGGATACACCTTC	CASSWTGGYTF
TRBV30	TRBJ1-3	NA	NA	TGTGCCTGGCGAGGGTCTGGAAACACCATATATTTT	CAWRGSGNTIYF
TRBV11-2	TRBJ1-2	TRBD1	NA	TGTGCCAGCAGCTTAGATTCGGCAGGGGGCTATGGCTACACCTTC	CASSLDSAGGYGYTF
TRBV4-3	TRBJ2-2	TRBD2	NA	TGCGCCAGCAGCCAGGGGACTAGCGGGACCACCGGGGAGCTGTTTTTT	CASSQGTSGTTGELFF
TRBV5-4	TRBJ2-7	NA	once	TGTGCCAGCAGCTTGGATTGGGGTTACGAGCAGTACTTC	CASSLDWGYEQYF
TRBV19	TRBJ1-4	NA	NA	TGTGCCAGTAGTATTTTCGGACAGACTAATGAAAAACTGTTTTTT	CASSIFGQTNEKLFF
TRBV18	TRBJ2-3	TRBD1	NA	TGTGCCAGCTCACTCCAGGGACAGGGGCAAGGAGATACGCAGTATTTT	CASSLQGQGQGDTQYF
TRBV4-1	TRBJ1-1	TRBD1	NA	TGCGCCAGCAGCCACACGGGACAGTACACTGAAGCTTTCTTT	CASSHTGQYTEAFF
TRBV9	TRBJ2-2	NA	NA	TGTGCCAGCAGCGTAGAGGGGAACACCGGGGAGCTGTTTTTT	CASSVEGNTGELFF
TRBV3-1/TRBV3-2	TRBJ1-4	NA	NA	TGTGCCAGCAGCCAAGAGGAGGCTTTCAGGGTGGAAGAGGGTGAAAAACTGTTTTTT	CASSQEEAFRVEEGEKLFF
TRBV2	TRBJ2-4	NA	NA	TGTGCCAGCAGAGATACCCGGGGCATTCAGTACTTC	CASRDTRGIQYF